The 21 T cell receptor beta chains given below trace back to one sample, sequenced in a study of blood T cell repertoires in COVID-19 (dated by TCRdb to 2020 to 2021). Libraries were built with the immunoSEQ multiplex PCR assay. The source is immuneACCESS, and TCRdb retained only in-frame sequences with V and J called. Part of the clones is not carried over; for the studies checked, unresolved V genes explain less than half of this, and the remainder is unexplained. The sample has about 260,000 clones on record, about nine tenths of them singletons. The top ten hold over 2% of the sample. Sequenced material: peripheral blood. These receptors were collected from a woman aged 45-60 years who had recovered from COVID-19.

This chain joins TRBV18 and TRBJ1-1, with D unresolved. Germline V CDR1 and CDR2: KGHSH, LQKENI. V dropped 3 bases and J dropped 0 bases, with 11 bases sitting between them. CDR3 length: 15 amino acids. As DNA, the CDR3 is TGTGCCAGCTCACCCCGGAGAAACATGAACACTGAAGCTTTCTTT. It yields the protein CASSPRRNMNTEAFF. Using reference TRBV18 and TRBJ1-1 for the parts outside the CDR3, the full variable domain is NAGVMQNPRHLVRRRGQEARLRCSPMKGHSHVYWYRQLPEEGLKFMVYLQKENIIDESGMPKERFSAEFPKEGPSILRIQQVVRGDSAAYFCASSPRRNMNTEAFFGQGTRLTVV.

With regard to this clone: The identical CDR3 is also encoded by other nucleotide sequences in the sample. The chain employs TRBV5-1 and TRBJ2-7; the D gene is possibly TRBD2 (6 bases). V shed 4 bases and J shed 0 bases, with 8 bases lying between them. Germline CDR1 reads SGHRS; CDR2 reads YFSETQ. The CDR3 contains 13 residues. Here the CDR3 DNA reads TGCGCCAGCAGCGTCGGGAGCTCCTACGAGCAGTACTTC. It translates to CASSVGSSYEQYF.

V usage is TRBV4-3 and J usage is TRBJ2-5; D is ambiguous. V lost 4 bases, J lost 5 bases, and 11 bases lay in between. Germline-derived CDR1 and CDR2 are LGHNA and YSLEER. There are 13 residues in the CDR3. The CDR3 sequence is CASSRSSSETQYF. The CDR3 DNA is TGCGCCAGCAGCCGGAGTAGTTCGGAGACCCAGTACTTC.

This clone was picked up one time. The rearrangement uses TRBV7-8 and TRBJ2-5, with TRBD1 identical over 9 bases. CDR1 and CDR2 from the germline V gene are SGHVS and FQNEAQ. This CDR3 is built from 14 residues. Trimming cost V 6 bases and J 5 bases; bases outside gene matches: 7. The CDR3 DNA follows: TGTGCCAGCAGGTGGGGGACAGGGACGGAGACCCAGTACTTC. Translation gives CASRWGTGTETQYF.

This clone was seen just once. CDR3 nucleotide sequence: TGTGCCAGTAGTATTTGGTCAGACTGGAGCACAGATACGCAGTATTTT. It is translated as CASSIWSDWSTDTQYF. The chain couples TRBV19 to TRBJ2-3; D remains unclear. CDR1 and CDR2 from the germline V gene are LNHDA and SQIVND (reference sequence). V lost 3 bases and J 0 bases, leaving 13 bases between the germline ends. CDR3 size: 16 residues.

V usage is TRBV29-1 and J usage is TRBJ2-7, with no clear D. The germline V and J ends were trimmed by 4 bases and 2 bases, with 9 bases remaining between them. Germline V gene data show CDR1 as SQVTM and CDR2 as ANQGSEA. The CDR3 totals 12 residues. CDR3 protein: CSVASYTYEQYF. In nucleotides, the CDR3 is TGCAGCGTTGCCTCTTACACCTACGAGCAGTACTTC.

The table lists this clone with a few counts. V gene TRBV29-1 combines with J gene TRBJ2-3; 10 bases are a match to TRBD1. Germline lookup yields CDR1 SQVTM and CDR2 ANQGSEA. Trimming removed 5 bases from V and 6 bases from J; junction bases left unmatched: 5. The length of the CDR3 is 13 residues. CDR3 amino acids: CSVSTGGWDTQYF. CDR3 coding DNA: TGCAGCGTTTCGACAGGGGGCTGGGATACGCAGTATTTT.

CDR3 sequence: CASSPRAGTGLAYEQYF. CDR3 coding DNA: TGTGCCAGCAGCCCCCGGGCCGGGACAGGGTTAGCCTACGAGCAGTACTTC. The chain has TRBV7-3 and TRBJ2-7; TRBD1 matches at 9 bases. CDR1 is SGHTA, CDR2 FQGTGA, per germline. The length of the CDR3 is 17 residues. With 5 bases clipped from V and 2 bases from J, the junction kept 13 bases outside the gene matches.

The V and J genes are TRBV16 and TRBJ2-3, with a tentative D call TRBD2 (6 bases). V was trimmed by 0 bases and J by 4 bases, leaving 17 bases between them. Germline-derived CDR1 and CDR2 are KGHSY and FQNENV. There are 17 residues in the CDR3. CDR3 sequence reads: CASSQSRLPGVSDTQYF. For the CDR3, the DNA is TGTGCCAGCAGCCAATCACGGCTCCCGGGGGTCTCAGATACGCAGTATTTT.

The chain combines TRBV6-2 or TRBV6-3 with TRBJ1-1; D unclear. V lost 4 bases and J 0 bases, leaving 12 bases between the germline ends. The CDR3 loop spans 15 amino acids. Germline V lookup: CDR1 MNHEY, CDR2 SVGEGT. CDR3 sequence: CASSSPDFMNTEAFF. CDR3 DNA: TGTGCCAGCAGTTCCCCAGACTTTATGAACACTGAAGCTTTCTTT.

A single count supports this clone. J is TRBJ2-5 and V is TRBV6-2 or TRBV6-3, with TRBD1 matching over 9 bases. With 5 bases clipped from V and 5 bases from J, the junction kept 6 bases outside the gene matches. CDR3 length: 14 amino acids. Germline loops: CDR1 MNHEY, CDR2 SVGEGT. The CDR3 nucleotides read TGTGCCAGCAGTCTTACAGGGGGCTGGGAGACCCAGTACTTC. Translated, it gives CASSLTGGWETQYF.

The chain uses TRBV11-2 and TRBJ2-7, with D possibly TRBD1 on 6 matching bases. Germline lookup yields CDR1 SGHAT and CDR2 FQNNGV. The length of the CDR3 is 16 residues. V was cut by 1 base and J by 3 bases, with 16 bases left in between. Here the CDR3 reads CASSLAFGQNLYEQYF. The DNA for the CDR3 is TGTGCCAGCAGCTTAGCTTTTGGACAGAACCTCTACGAGCAGTACTTC. Based on the CDR3 plus reference TRBV11-2 and TRBJ2-7, the full variable domain is EAGVAQSPRYKIIEKRQSVAFWCNPISGHATLYWYQQILGQGPKLLIQFQNNGVVDDSQLPKDRFSAERLKGVDSTLKIQPAKLEDSAVYLCASSLAFGQNLYEQYFGPGTRLTVT.

This clone has only a few counts. J is TRBJ1-2 and V is TRBV18; D uncertain. Germline V gene lookup returns CDR1 KGHSH and CDR2 LQKENI. Between the trimmed V and J ends, which lost 6 bases and 4 bases, there was a span of 18 bases. This CDR3 has 15 residues. The CDR3 DNA follows: TGTGCCAGCTCCATCTCCTCCCAGGTGATCTATGGCTACACCTTC. It is translated as CASSISSQVIYGYTF.

This clone was picked up one time. V gene TRBV28 combines with J gene TRBJ2-1, with D perhaps TRBD1 (6 bases). This CDR3 spans 13 amino acids. Per germline, CDR1 MDHEN and CDR2 SYDVKM. V was shortened by 0 bases and J by 12 bases, with 12 bases between the two germline ends. CDR3 in amino acids: CASSLWDSGVQFF. Written as DNA, the CDR3 is TGTGCCAGCAGTTTATGGGACAGTGGGGTGCAGTTCTTC.

The V and J genes are TRBV6-6 and TRBJ1-1, with D tentatively TRBD1 (5 bases). Trimming removed 6 bases at V and 1 base at J, with 12 bases between. The CDR3 runs to 14 residues. Germline CDR1 MNHNY, CDR2 SVGAGI (reference sequence). The CDR3 loop reads CASRGGTANTEAFF. The CDR3 DNA is TGTGCCAGCAGGGGCGGGACGGCGAACACTGAAGCTTTCTTT.

This chain's CDR3 is CASSQTGGSGQPQHF. For the CDR3, the DNA is TGTGCCAGCAGCCAGACAGGGGGCTCAGGGCAGCCCCAGCATTTT. The J gene is TRBJ1-5, the V gene TRBV7-9, with 10 bases fitting TRBD1. CDR3 length: 15 residues. The V gene end was trimmed by 5 bases and the J gene end by 7 bases; junction bases not matched to a gene: 8. In germline, CDR1 is SEHNR, CDR2 FQNEAQ (reference sequence).

The rearrangement joins TRBV7-2 to TRBJ1-2; tentative D call: TRBD1 (6 bases). This CDR3 is built from 13 residues. The V gene's germline CDR1 is SGHTA and CDR2 FQGNSA. V dropped 7 bases and J dropped 3 bases, with 12 bases sitting between them. DNA of the CDR3: TGTGCCAGCACCCCGACAGGAGACTATGGCTACACCTTC. Protein: CASTPTGDYGYTF.

This chain uses TRBV7-3 with TRBJ1-3, with 7 positions matching TRBD1. The ends lost 1 base at V and 2 bases at J; junction bases unmatched: 5. The CDR3 runs 16 residues. Germline CDR1 is SGHTA and CDR2 is FQGTGA. The CDR3 spells CASSLNPGGTGNTIYF. As DNA, the CDR3 is TGTGCCAGCAGCTTAAACCCAGGGGGAACTGGAAACACCATATATTTT.

The gene calls are TRBV23-1 and TRBJ1-5, with TRBD1 as a possible D gene (5 bases). TRBV23-1 is given ORF status, its function remaining uncertain. Trimming took 0 bases from V and 2 from J, leaving 11 bases between them. The CDR3 extends over 16 amino acids. The CDR3 DNA follows: TGCGCCAGCAGTCAATCGCGCAGGGATGGCAATCAGCCCCAGCATTTT. This translates into CASSQSRRDGNQPQHF.

This clone came up a few times. The rearrangement uses TRBV6-5 and TRBJ1-3; 7 positions agree with TRBD1. Germline V lookup: CDR1 MNHEY, CDR2 SVGAGI. V shed 5 bases and J 7 bases; nucleotides not matched to a gene: 8. The CDR3 runs to 14 residues. Written as DNA, the CDR3 is TGTGCCAGCAGTCGGGGGACAGAACGGAACACCATATATTTT. It is translated as CASSRGTERNTIYF.

This chain links TRBV30 with TRBJ1-4; D is unclear. From germline, CDR1 is GTSNPN and CDR2 SVGIG (reference sequence). This CDR3 comprises 14 residues. V lost 1 base to trimming and J lost 3 bases, with 9 bases between them. The CDR3 spells CAWSATRSNEKLFF. Written as DNA, the CDR3 is TGTGCCTGGAGTGCGACACGATCTAATGAAAAACTGTTTTTT.